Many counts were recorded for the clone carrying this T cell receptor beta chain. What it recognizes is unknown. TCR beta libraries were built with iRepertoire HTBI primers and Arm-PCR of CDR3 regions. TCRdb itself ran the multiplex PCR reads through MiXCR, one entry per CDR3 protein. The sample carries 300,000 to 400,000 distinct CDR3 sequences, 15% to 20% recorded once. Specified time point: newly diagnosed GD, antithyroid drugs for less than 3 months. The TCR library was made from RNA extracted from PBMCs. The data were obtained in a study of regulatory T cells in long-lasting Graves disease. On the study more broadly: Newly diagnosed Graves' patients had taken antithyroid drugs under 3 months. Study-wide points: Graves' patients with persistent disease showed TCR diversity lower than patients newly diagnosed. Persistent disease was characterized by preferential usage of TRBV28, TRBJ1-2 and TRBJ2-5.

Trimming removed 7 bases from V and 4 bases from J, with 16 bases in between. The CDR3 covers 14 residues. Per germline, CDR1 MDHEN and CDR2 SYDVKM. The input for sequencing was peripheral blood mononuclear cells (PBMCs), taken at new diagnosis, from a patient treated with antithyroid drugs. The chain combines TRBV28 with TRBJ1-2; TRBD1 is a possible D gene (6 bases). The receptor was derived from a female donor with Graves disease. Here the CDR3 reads CASTPGGGVYGYTF. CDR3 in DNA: TGTGCCAGCACCCCGGGTGGGGGCGTCTATGGCTACACCTTC.